This passage covers 9 T cell receptor beta chains from one sample sequenced in a study of blood T cell repertoires in COVID-19. Sequencing used immunoSEQ multiplex PCR; TCRdb keeps in-frame clones, though not all of them. This table holds around 130,000 clones, 65% to 90% found once. Input material: peripheral blood. These TCRs come from a human donor in a cohort sampled during active COVID-19.

V usage is TRBV7-9 and J usage is TRBJ2-4, with TRBD1 matching over 7 bases. The CDR3 contains 17 residues. V dropped 5 bases and J dropped 1; count of bases not matched to a gene: 11. Germline CDR1 reads SEHNR; CDR2 reads FQNEAQ (reference sequence). The CDR3 reads CASSPLPGQVAKNIQYF. CDR3 coding DNA: TGTGCCAGCAGCCCCCTCCCAGGACAGGTCGCCAAAAACATTCAGTACTTC.

The chain combines TRBV6-5 with TRBJ2-7; 9 bases are shared with TRBD1. V shed 5 bases and J 5 bases; nucleotides not matched to a gene: 1. Germline CDR1 MNHEY, CDR2 SVGAGI. This CDR3 spans 12 amino acids. CDR3 loop: CASSHRGHEQYF. Here the CDR3 DNA reads TGTGCCAGCAGTCACAGGGGGCACGAGCAGTACTTC.

The chain uses TRBV6-5 and TRBJ1-6, with D unclear. The V end lost 11 bases, the J end lost 0 bases, and 11 bases lay between the germline ends. The CDR3 loop spans 14 amino acids. Germline V gene sequence: CDR1 MNHEY, CDR2 SVGAGI. The CDR3 region has the DNA TGTGCCGGCCAGGAAGGCTCCTATAATTCACCCCTCCACTTT. Translation gives CAGQEGSYNSPLHF.

The V call is TRBV2, the J call TRBJ2-3; D not certain. From germline, CDR1 is SNHLY and CDR2 FYNNEI. V gave up 7 bases and J gave up 3 bases, with 8 bases separating them. This CDR3 comprises 12 residues. The CDR3 spells CASTLLTDTQYF. The CDR3 nucleotides are TGTGCCAGCACCCTACTGACAGATACGCAGTATTTT.

The V gene is TRBV19, the J gene TRBJ2-3; D possibly corresponds to TRBD1 (6 bases). Germline V gene sequence: CDR1 LNHDA, CDR2 SQIVND (reference sequence). This CDR3 comprises 15 residues. Trimming removed 5 bases from V and 4 bases from J, with 16 bases in between. The CDR3 DNA reads as TGTGCCAGTAGTGGACAGTTTCGCCGGGCAGATACGCAGTATTTT. Its translation is CASSGQFRRADTQYF.

This chain uses TRBV28 with TRBJ2-1; 8 bases fit TRBD2. The V gene's germline CDR1 is MDHEN and CDR2 SYDVKM. V shed 8 bases, J shed 1 base, and the junction held 10 bases outside the gene matches. This CDR3 has 16 residues. This CDR3 is CASLSRGAWSYNEQFF. CDR3 sequence (DNA): TGTGCCAGCCTTTCGCGGGGGGCGTGGTCCTACAATGAGCAGTTCTTC.

This clone showed up just once. The rearrangement links TRBV18 to TRBJ2-3; no clear D. The CDR3 has 13 amino acids. V shed 1 base and J shed 3 bases, with 5 bases lying between them. Germline V CDR1 and CDR2: KGHSH, LQKENI. The CDR3 loop is CASSPLRTDTQYF. The CDR3 DNA is TGTGCCAGCTCACCACTCAGGACAGATACGCAGTATTTT.

This rearrangement joins TRBV29-1 to TRBJ2-5, with D perhaps matching TRBD1 (6 bases). The CDR3 runs 19 residues. V lost 0 bases and J lost 5, with 28 bases in between. The germline V gene encodes CDR1 SQVTM and CDR2 ANQGSEA. CDR3 amino acids: CSVEDFWAKQGRDGETQYF. CDR3 coding DNA: TGCAGCGTTGAAGATTTTTGGGCTAAACAGGGCAGGGACGGCGAGACCCAGTACTTC.

The J gene is TRBJ1-4, the V gene TRBV7-8; D is undetermined. The CDR3 extends over 14 amino acids. The germline CDR1 and CDR2 sequences are SGHVS and FQNEAQ. V was pared by 5 bases and J by 3 bases, with 10 bases between. In DNA, the CDR3 is TGTGCCAGCAGCCGAGGAGTTTCTAATGAAAAACTGTTTTTT. It encodes CASSRGVSNEKLFF.